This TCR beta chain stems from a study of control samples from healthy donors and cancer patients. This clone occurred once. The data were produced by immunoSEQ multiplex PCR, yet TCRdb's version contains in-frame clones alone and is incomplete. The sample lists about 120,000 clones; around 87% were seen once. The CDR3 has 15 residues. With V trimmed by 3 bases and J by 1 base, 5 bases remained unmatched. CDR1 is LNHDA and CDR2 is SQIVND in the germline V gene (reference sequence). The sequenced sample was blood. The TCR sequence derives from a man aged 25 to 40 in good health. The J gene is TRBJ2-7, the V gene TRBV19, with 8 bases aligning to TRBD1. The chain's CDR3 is CASSMGGQGSYEQYF. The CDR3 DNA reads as TGTGCCAGTAGTATGGGAGGACAGGGATCCTACGAGCAGTACTTC.